This T cell receptor (beta chain) emerged from a study of early T cells in non-severe SARS-CoV-2 infection (dated by TCRdb to the early 2020s). About the full investigation: Bulk RNA from unsorted whole blood was used for TCR sequencing, so alpha and beta chains could not be paired.

This was a case-control study nested in a cohort of healthcare workers in London, UK, who had nasopharyngeal swab PCR tests and blood samples taken every week. Healthcare workers were recruited between 23 and 31 March 2020, during the week of the UK lockdown, and were followed weekly for up to about 16 weeks. Broader findings and caveats from the paper: Matching against VDJdb was skewed toward anti-spike CD8 responses, likely underestimated virus-specific expansions, and missed private and CD4 specificities.

Many counts were recorded for this clonotype. Its antigen is not yet known. Base qualities are missing; no much larger clone stands one base away. The germline V gene gives CDR1 as MNHEY and CDR2 as SVGEGT. Taken from cysteine to phenylalanine, the CDR3 has 13 residues. Only CDR3 DNA is held: 39 bases, read in frame from base 1. V gives up 5 bases and J gives up 3 bases, and the segment between their germline ends measures 8 bases. The method was 5' RACE. TCRdb lists the instrument as NextSeq 500. The TCR library protocol attached unique molecular identifiers to individual cDNA molecules to correct for sequencing error and PCR bias. TCR alpha and beta chains were both sequenced, and the abundances of alpha and beta sequences in each sample were closely correlated with each other. Regarding the original processing steps: Decombinator V4 was used to annotate TCR sequences for V gene, J gene and CDR3. TCRs were defined as expanded if a significant change between any two time points was detected under a Poisson model with p below 0.0001. Abundances of TCRs were expressed as counts per million after normalisation to the total number of TCRs sequenced in each sample. TRAV1-2 paired with TRAJ12, TRAJ20 or TRAJ33 defined MAIT TCRs, while TRAV10 paired with TRAJ18 defined iNKT TCRs. VDJdb, accessed on 1 November 2021, was searched for TCRs annotated for CMV, EBV and SARS-CoV-2, and TCRs annotated for more than one antigen were excluded. TCRdb reran the public reads through fastp at Q25 and MiXCR, keeping productive beta chains. Every distinct CDR3 protein forms one entry, paired with its most common genes and DNA. In this record, the V and J calls reflect TCRdb's handling and not the investigators' own analysis. Here the sample has about 80,000 distinct CDR3 sequences; about 12% occur a single time. Roughly 3% of the sample is held by the ten biggest clonotypes.

The sequencing sample was made of whole blood. This TCR was recovered from an adult who was a healthcare worker with PCR-confirmed SARS-CoV-2 infection or an uninfected control (not recorded which). The chain employs TRBV6-2 or TRBV6-3 and TRBJ2-1, with a tentative D gene TRBD1 over 5 matching bases. The CDR3 sequence is CASSPDSYNEQFF. The DNA reads TGTGCCAGCAGTCCAGACAGCTACAATGAGCAGTTCTTC.